The 14 T cell receptor beta chains reported below all come from one sample, sequenced in a study of low-dose radiotherapy and immunotherapy resistance in tumors. Time point in this sample: after trial treatment. Documented treatment: LDRT plus nivolumab, ipilimumab, low-dose cyclophosphamide and aspirin (RACIN trial). Primers targeting TRAV and TRBV primed first-strand cDNA, covering alpha and beta chains. Using a constant-region primer together with a V-primer adapter, TCRs were subjected to about 20 PCR cycles of amplification. In TCRdb, the reads were re-called with MiXCR into one record per CDR3 protein. This sample has approximately 46,000 distinct CDR3 sequences; 25% to 30% occur once, and the top ten carry 10%. Sequencing was performed on PBMCs, taken after low-dose radiotherapy plus immunotherapy. These receptors were obtained from a male donor with prostate cancer.

The genes are TRBV5-1 and TRBJ2-5; 7 bases align to TRBD2. Per germline, CDR1 SGHRS and CDR2 YFSETQ. The CDR3 is made up of 14 amino acids. With 0 bases clipped from V and 5 bases from J, the junction kept 4 bases outside the gene matches. DNA for the CDR3: TGCGCCAGCAGCTTGGCCGGAGCGGGGGAGACCCAGTACTTC. This gives the protein CASSLAGAGETQYF.

This chain joins TRBV6-5 and TRBJ2-7; D not certain. Germline V gene lookup returns CDR1 MNHEY and CDR2 SVGAGI. The length of the CDR3 is 11 residues. V lost 2 bases and J lost 9, with 8 bases in between. The CDR3 DNA reads as TGTGCCAGCAGTTACAAGCAGGTGCAGTACTTC. This gives the protein CASSYKQVQYF.

About this clonotype itself: A far larger clone lies a single base away; this is likely a read error. The chain carries TRBV27 and TRBJ2-7; 11 nucleotides match TRBD2. The V segment lost 5 bases and the J segment 7 bases; nucleotides outside the gene matches: 13. CDR1 and CDR2 (germline): MNHEY, SMNVEV (reference sequence). This CDR3 has 16 amino acids. The CDR3 DNA follows: TGTGCCAGCAGTCCCCGTAGCGGGGGGGCTGACAATGAGCAGTACTTC. Amino acids: CASSPRSGGADNEQYF.

This clonotype was recorded at least ten times. The chain carries TRBV5-4 and TRBJ2-2, with 8 bases lining up with TRBD1. This CDR3 is 16 amino acids long. Per germline, CDR1 SGHNT and CDR2 YYREEE (reference sequence). With 4 bases clipped from V and 6 bases from J, the junction kept 11 bases outside the gene matches. CDR3 sequence: CASSGPRQGFPGELFF. CDR3 sequence (DNA): TGTGCCAGCAGCGGTCCCAGACAGGGGTTCCCCGGGGAGCTGTTTTTT.

At least ten counts were recorded for this clonotype. The chain uses TRBV5-1 and TRBJ2-5, with D possibly being TRBD2 (5 bases). The CDR3 spans 13 residues. The V gene lost 7 bases and the J gene lost 3 bases, with 13 bases spanning the gap. Germline loops: CDR1 SGHRS, CDR2 YFSETQ. CDR3 protein: CASGRLLEETQYF. For the CDR3, the DNA is TGCGCCAGCGGGAGATTACTCGAAGAGACCCAGTACTTC. The complete variable domain, with remaining parts taken from reference TRBV5-1 and TRBJ2-5, reads KAGVTQTPRYLIKTRGQQVTLSCSPISGHRSVSWYQQTPGQGLQFLFEYFSETQRNKGNFPGRFSGRQFSNSRSEMNVSTLELGDSALYLCASGRLLEETQYFGPGTRLLVL.

There are a few counts of this clonotype. The CDR3 reads CASRPIQGSYGYTF. For the CDR3, the DNA is TGTGCCAGCAGACCTATACAGGGTAGCTATGGCTACACCTTC. The rearrangement links TRBV6-2 or TRBV6-3 to TRBJ1-2, with D perhaps TRBD1 (6 bases). The CDR3 has 14 residues. Between the trimmed V and J ends, which lost 6 bases and 4 bases, there was a span of 15 bases. The germline V gene has CDR1 MNHEY and CDR2 SVGEGT.

This chain uses TRBV18 with TRBJ2-1, with D perhaps matching TRBD1 (5 bases). Looked up from germline, CDR1 is KGHSH and CDR2 is LQKENI. The CDR3 totals 16 residues. V dropped 3 bases and J dropped 6 bases, with 18 bases sitting between them. CDR3 in amino acids: CASSPRQGALTNEQFF. The CDR3 DNA follows: TGTGCCAGCTCACCGAGACAAGGGGCGCTTACCAATGAGCAGTTCTTC.

This clonotype showed up many times. The chain recombines TRBV5-1 with TRBJ2-7, with 7 positions matching TRBD2. This CDR3 is 14 amino acids long. J was trimmed by 7 bases and V by 8 bases; bases with no gene match: 15. Germline loops: CDR1 SGHRS, CDR2 YFSETQ. The CDR3 coding sequence is TGCGCCAGTTCCGGTGCGGCGGGAGCTGGGGAGCAGTACTTC. Amino acids: CASSGAAGAGEQYF. The complete variable domain, with remaining parts taken from reference TRBV5-1 and TRBJ2-7, reads KAGVTQTPRYLIKTRGQQVTLSCSPISGHRSVSWYQQTPGQGLQFLFEYFSETQRNKGNFPGRFSGRQFSNSRSEMNVSTLELGDSALYLCASSGAAGAGEQYFGPGTRLTVT.

This chain links TRBV27 with TRBJ2-3; D gene ambiguous. Germline V CDR1 and CDR2: MNHEY, SMNVEV (reference sequence). Deletions cut 7 bases from V and 0 bases from J, with 11 bases between. The CDR3 is 14 residues long. The CDR3 reads CASKLALSTDTQYF. DNA of the CDR3: TGTGCCAGCAAGCTCGCGCTAAGCACAGATACGCAGTATTTT.

There are many counts of this clonotype. J is TRBJ2-7 and V is TRBV6-6; no clear D gene. The V gene's germline CDR1 is MNHNY and CDR2 SVGAGI (reference sequence). The CDR3 consists of 14 residues. V was clipped by 2 bases and J by 7 bases, with 15 bases between them. CDR3 amino acids: CASSYAEWGTEQYF. In DNA, the CDR3 is TGTGCCAGCAGTTACGCCGAATGGGGTACGGAGCAGTACTTC.

This clonotype was seen at least ten times. The rearrangement joins TRBV2 to TRBJ2-2; TRBD1 aligns across 9 bases. Trimming took 2 bases from V and 7 from J; bases not matched to a gene: 8. The CDR3 loop spans 16 amino acids. Germline lookup yields CDR1 SNHLY and CDR2 FYNNEI. The CDR3 nucleotides read TGTGCCAGCAGTGAAAGGGGGACAGGGATTGGCGGGGAGCTGTTTTTT. Translation gives CASSERGTGIGGELFF.

This clonotype has at least ten counts. The chain recombines TRBV5-1 with TRBJ1-5; D is uncertain. This CDR3 is 13 amino acids long. Germline CDR1 and CDR2: SGHRS and YFSETQ. V lost 4 bases and J lost 3, with 8 bases in between. The CDR3 loop reads CASSQGSNQPQHF. CDR3 coding DNA: TGCGCCAGCAGCCAAGGATCCAATCAGCCCCAGCATTTT.

This clonotype was found many times. This chain uses TRBV20-1 with TRBJ2-7; maybe TRBD2 (7 bases). The CDR3 sequence is 15 residues long. Germline CDR1 and CDR2: DFQATT and SNEGSKA (reference sequence). The V end was cut by 2 bases, the J end by 4 bases, with 18 bases between. CDR3 nucleotides: TGCAGTGCTAGAACTGGGGGGGCGGGGTTGTACGAGCAGTACTTC. As protein: CSARTGGAGLYEQYF.

By share of the sample, this clonotype is medium-sized. This chain uses TRBV28 with TRBJ2-3; no clear D gene. The ends were cut back, 1 base at V and 1 base at J, with 3 bases in the middle. The germline V gene has CDR1 MDHEN and CDR2 SYDVKM. The CDR3 length is 13 residues. CDR3 sequence reads: CASSLYGTDTQYF. CDR3 sequence (DNA): TGTGCCAGCAGTTTATATGGCACAGATACGCAGTATTTT.